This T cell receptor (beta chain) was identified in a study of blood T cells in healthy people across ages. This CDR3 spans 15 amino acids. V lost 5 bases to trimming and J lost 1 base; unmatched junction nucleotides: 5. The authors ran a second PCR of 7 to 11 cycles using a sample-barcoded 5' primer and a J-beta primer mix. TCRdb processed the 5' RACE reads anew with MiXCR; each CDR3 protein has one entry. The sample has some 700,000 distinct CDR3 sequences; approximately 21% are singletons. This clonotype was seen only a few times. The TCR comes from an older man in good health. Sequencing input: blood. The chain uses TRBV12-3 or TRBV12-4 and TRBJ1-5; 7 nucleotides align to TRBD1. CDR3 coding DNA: TGTGCCAGCAGTCCGACAGGGACCAGCAATCAGCCCCAGCATTTT. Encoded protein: CASSPTGTSNQPQHF.